The clone carrying this TCR beta chain was counted a single time. Germline CDR1 and CDR2: MNHEY and SMNVEV (reference sequence). V shed 6 bases and J 1 base; nucleotides not matched to a gene: 2. The CDR3 sequence is 13 residues long. The repertoire was sequenced with immunoSEQ multiplex PCR; TCRdb's copy has only in-frame clones and lacks some. The data contain 120,000 or so clones, roughly 84% of them seen just once; the ten biggest clones take up 8% to 9%. The sample comes from a study of control samples from healthy donors and cancer patients. The sample taken for sequencing was blood. This rearrangement joins TRBV27 to TRBJ1-1; 7 bases are shared with TRBD1. This TCR came from a man in his forties or fifties in good health. The CDR3 bases are TGTGCCAGCAGAGGGACAGAGAACACTGAAGCTTTCTTT. Amino acid sequence: CASRGTENTEAFF.